This T cell receptor (beta chain) was documented in a study of shared clonotypes between healthy human individuals. Regarding the study as a whole: Non-shared clonotypes were found to have lower generation probabilities than the clonotypes that were shared by all four of the sorted-subset donors. Approximately 4.6% of naive CD4 clonotypes were shared across four donors.

The repertoire was sequenced with immunoSEQ multiplex PCR; TCRdb's copy has only in-frame clones and lacks some. This table holds over 750,000 clones, 95% to 97% found once. Of note for this clone: Its antigen is unknown.

The CDR3 covers 11 residues. Trimming took off 3 bases at V and 12 bases at J, with 12 bases between the two ends. CDR1 SGHDT and CDR2 YYEEEE come from the germline V gene. Terminally differentiated effector memory CD45RA+ cells were excluded from the naive CD8 cells, which were CD45RO-negative and positively selected for CCR7. Donation came from healthy HIV-negative adults that had no recent acute infections or vaccinations. Sequencing was done on a sample of naive CD8+ T cells sorted from blood. This chain connects TRBV5-6 to TRBJ1-1, with D possibly matching TRBD1 (5 bases). The clonotype originates from a man between 25 and 39 years old in good health. The CDR3 region is CASSSGLTSFF. The CDR3 DNA reads as TGTGCCAGCAGCTCGGGACTGACTTCTTTCTTT.